This T cell receptor (beta chain) originates from a study of T cells in Graves' hyperthyroidism and ophthalmopathy. Study-level information: Staff took peripheral blood when the initial diagnosis was made, before any treatment began. Study-level results: The majority of expanded thyroid clonotypes above 0.001 also appeared in blood. Stable hyperthyroidism was told apart from ophthalmopathy by a model built on 13 V-J features.

This CDR3 comprises 16 residues. V was pared by 1 base and J by 1 base, with 4 bases of the junction left unmatched. TCR beta CDR3 region amplification was performed from RNA transcripts. Researchers ran a first-round RT-PCR on the TCR CDR3 using the HTBI primer set. One entry per CDR3 protein results from TCRdb running MiXCR on the multiplex PCR reads. The repertoire consists of about 400,000 distinct CDR3 sequences, with over 12% occurring once and the leading ten covering approximately 27%. About this clonotype itself: Antigen unknown.

This clonotype was sampled from a man in his forties or fifties with Graves' ophthalmopathy. The sequenced material came from blood. The V and J genes are TRBV12-3 or TRBV12-4 and TRBJ2-1, with TRBD2 identical over 7 bases. The CDR3 is CASSLVGGPSYNEQFF. DNA for the CDR3: TGTGCCAGCAGTTTAGTGGGAGGGCCGTCCTACAATGAGCAGTTCTTC.